The rows below give T cell receptor beta chains drawn from one sample of a study of T cells in tumors after PD-1 blockade. The data were produced by immunoSEQ multiplex PCR, yet TCRdb's version contains in-frame clones alone and is incomplete. The sample carries tens of thousands of clones, 75% to 80% recorded once. Sample: PBMCs, taken before anti-PD-1 treatment. The receptors here all came from a human donor with basal cell carcinoma. Both conserved end residues are part of each CDR3. Fields, in order: J gene, D gene, clone size, V gene, CDR3 DNA, CDR3 protein. D genes are given only for firm matches. Size is omitted from some rows. Given values are once, few, many or a class for expanded clones.

>TRBJ2-3|TRBD2|-|TRBV9
TGTGCCAGCGGCCTAGCGGGGGGCTTGACAGATACGCAGTATTTT
CASGLAGGLTDTQYF
>TRBJ1-5|TRBD1|-|TRBV24-1
TGTGCCACCAGTGATCGGACAGGGGGCGTTGGTCAGCCCCAGCATTTT
CATSDRTGGVGQPQHF
>TRBJ1-2|-|-|TRBV6-6
TGTGCCAGCAGTTCACAAGCGCGCTATGGCTACACCTTC
CASSSQARYGYTF
>TRBJ2-7|TRBD2|-|TRBV2
TGTGCCAGCAGGACTAGCGGGACCTCCTACGAGCAGTACTTC
CASRTSGTSYEQYF
>TRBJ2-5|-|once|TRBV30
TGTGCCTGGAGTGTATATACAGGTTGGCAAGAGACCCAGTACTTC
CAWSVYTGWQETQYF
>TRBJ2-1|-|-|TRBV20-1
TGCAGTGCTAGTGTGGTAAATAGGGCCAATGAGCAGTTCTTC
CSASVVNRANEQFF
>TRBJ2-7|TRBD1|-|TRBV27
TGTGCCAGCAGTTTTACAGGGGCCATCGAGCAGTACTTC
CASSFTGAIEQYF
>TRBJ2-2|TRBD1|-|TRBV7-3
TGTGCCAGCAGCTTTCAGGGGGCGCAGGCCGGGGAGCTGTTTTTT
CASSFQGAQAGELFF
>TRBJ2-3|-|-|TRBV10-3
TGTGCCATCGGGGAGGATCGGGGGGCCCTTCCTCCCGGCACAGATACGCAGTATTTT
CAIGEDRGALPPGTDTQYF
>TRBJ2-1|TRBD2|-|TRBV2
TGTGCCAGCAGCCGCGAGGTAGCGGGGAATAATGAGCAGTTCTTC
CASSREVAGNNEQFF
>TRBJ1-6|-|few|TRBV30
TGTGCCTGGAGTCAAAGGCGAGGGGGACATAATTCACCCCTCCACTTT
CAWSQRRGGHNSPLHF
>TRBJ1-4|TRBD1|-|TRBV30
TGTGCCTGGACCCCCCCAGGGGGGGCGAGTGAAAAACTGTTTTTT
CAWTPPGGASEKLFF
>TRBJ2-3|-|-|TRBV3-1/TRBV3-2
TGTGCCAGCGGGGGTCGGTGGGGAGGCACAGATACGCAGTATTTT
CASGGRWGGTDTQYF
>TRBJ2-5|-|-|TRBV27
TGTGCCAGCAGTCCCGTCGTAGAGACCCAGTACTTC
CASSPVVETQYF
>TRBJ2-7|-|-|TRBV2
TGTGCCAGCTACACCGAACTAACCTACGAGCAGTACTTC
CASYTELTYEQYF
>TRBJ1-1|TRBD1|-|TRBV5-1
TGCGCCAGCAGCTCGTTGAGACAGGGGACCTCAGCTTTCTTT
CASSSLRQGTSAFF
>TRBJ1-6|TRBD1|-|TRBV18
TGTGCCAGCTCACCACCGGGACAGAAAAATTCACCCCTCCACTTT
CASSPPGQKNSPLHF
>TRBJ1-5|-|-|TRBV24-1
TGTGCCACCAGTGAAGGGGGGAATCAGCCCCAGCATTTT
CATSEGGNQPQHF
>TRBJ2-7|TRBD1|-|TRBV19
TGTGCCAGTAGTACTAAGGGACAGCCGACCTACGAGCAGTACTTC
CASSTKGQPTYEQYF
>TRBJ2-7|-|-|TRBV21-1
TGTGCCACCACCCCCGGACTAGCGGGGGCCTACGAGCAGTACTTC
CATTPGLAGAYEQYF
>TRBJ2-2|TRBD2|-|TRBV7-9
TGTGCCAGCAGGGGAGGGGCAGGGAACACCGGGGAGCTGTTTTTT
CASRGGAGNTGELFF
>TRBJ2-5|-|-|TRBV7-9
TGTGCCAGCAGCTTAGTTGGGGAGACCCAGTACTTC
CASSLVGETQYF
>TRBJ2-7|TRBD2|-|TRBV19
TGTGCCAGTAGTGCTCGACTAGCGCCCTCCTACGAGCAGTACTTC
CASSARLAPSYEQYF
>TRBJ1-6|-|-|TRBV27
TGTGCCAGCAGTTTAGGGGAGTCCTATAATTCACCCCTCCACTTT
CASSLGESYNSPLHF
>TRBJ1-5|-|-|TRBV19
TGTGCCAGTAGTATAGACTCAGTGCAGGTAAGGTTGAGGAATCAGCCCCAGCATTTT
CASSIDSVQVRLRNQPQHF
>TRBJ2-7|-|-|TRBV10-1
TGCGCCAGCAGTGAGTTTGGGGTTCGAGAGCAGTACTTC
CASSEFGVREQYF
>TRBJ2-1|TRBD1|-|TRBV2
TGTGCCAGCAGCGGGACAGGGCGTACCTACAATGAGCAGTTCTTC
CASSGTGRTYNEQFF
>TRBJ1-1|-|-|TRBV10-2
TGCGCCAGCAGTGAGAAAGGTGGCAGGAGGAACACTGAAGCTTTCTTT
CASSEKGGRRNTEAFF
>TRBJ2-2|TRBD2|-|TRBV29-1
TGCAGCGTTGCAGCTAGCGGGGGATACACCGGGGAGCTGTTTTTT
CSVAASGGYTGELFF
>TRBJ2-3|TRBD2|-|TRBV5-1
TGCGCCAGCACCTACCGGGGGGAGGGAGATACGCAGTATTTT
CASTYRGEGDTQYF
>TRBJ1-2|TRBD1|-|TRBV28
TGTGCCAGCAGTTTAAAATTACAGGGGTTTGGTGGCTACACCTTC
CASSLKLQGFGGYTF
>TRBJ1-1|-|once|TRBV2
TGTGCCAGCAGTGAGGTCGAGAACACTGAAGCTTTCTTT
CASSEVENTEAFF
>TRBJ1-2|TRBD1|-|TRBV2
TGTGCCAGCAGTGAGCAACAGGGGGCTACTGGCTACACCTTC
CASSEQQGATGYTF
>TRBJ2-1|-|few|TRBV10-3
TGTGCCATCAGTGTCTATGGTGTGGATGGGGACGGCAATGAGCAGTTCTTC
CAISVYGVDGDGNEQFF
>TRBJ2-1|-|-|TRBV9
TGTGCCAGCAGCCCCCGGCGCACCTACAATGAGCAGTTCTTC
CASSPRRTYNEQFF